The clone carrying this TCR beta chain was counted only a few times. The antigen remains unidentified. MiXCR, run by TCRdb on the 5' RACE reads, gives a single entry per CDR3 protein. The sample includes 20,000 to 30,000 distinct CDR3 sequences, roughly 8.3% of them seen just once. Time point defined: sample taken at primary tumor resection. Samples were obtained from about 72 donors, all untreated early-stage non-small cell lung cancer patients. Without sorting, whole RNA was sequenced from tumor, nontumor lung or frozen PBMC. The CDR3 has 13 amino acids. The J segment lost 7 bases and the V segment lost 5 bases, leaving 4 bases of the junction unmatched. Germline-derived CDR1 and CDR2 are MNHEY and SMNVEV (reference sequence). These data belong to a study of spatial heterogeneity in lung cancer. Study at large: In tumor regions, TCR transcript counts tracked strongly with a T cell module score from matched bulk RNA-seq. Study-level points and caveats: Counts of expanded alpha and beta TCRs within tumors tracked the tumor nonsynonymous mutation count. Quantities of ubiquitous and regional expanded TCRs paralleled ubiquitous and regional nonsynonymous mutations, respectively.

The material sequenced was lung tumor tissue, taken at surgery. V usage is TRBV27 and J usage is TRBJ1-2; 10 bases fit TRBD1. This TCR derives from a male donor with early-stage non-small cell lung cancer. The CDR3 DNA sequence: TGTGCCAGCAGTCCCCGGACAGGGGGTGGCTACACCTTC. Residues: CASSPRTGGGYTF.